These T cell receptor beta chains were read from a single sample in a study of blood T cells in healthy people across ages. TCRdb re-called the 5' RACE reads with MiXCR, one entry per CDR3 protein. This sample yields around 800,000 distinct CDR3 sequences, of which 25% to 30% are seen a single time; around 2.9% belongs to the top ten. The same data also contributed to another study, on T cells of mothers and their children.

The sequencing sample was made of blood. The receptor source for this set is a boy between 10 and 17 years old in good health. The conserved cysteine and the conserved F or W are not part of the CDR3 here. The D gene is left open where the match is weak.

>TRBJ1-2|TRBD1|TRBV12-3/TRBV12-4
ASSSPNQGARGYT
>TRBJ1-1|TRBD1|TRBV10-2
ASAGQGSEAF
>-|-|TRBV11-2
ASRCTGEDYEQY
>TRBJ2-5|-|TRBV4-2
ASSQDWGMETQY
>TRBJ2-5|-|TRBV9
ASSFRTEDN
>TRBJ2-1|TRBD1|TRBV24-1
ATSDGGTGAYNEQF
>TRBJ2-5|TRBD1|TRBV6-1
AGSEMASDRAQETQY
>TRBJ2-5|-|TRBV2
ASSEVGSRRTQY
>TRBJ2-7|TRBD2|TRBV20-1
SARTSGVYEQY
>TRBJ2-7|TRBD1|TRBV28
ASLTGTGRGEQY
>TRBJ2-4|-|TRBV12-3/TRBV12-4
ASSIHWEAKNIQY
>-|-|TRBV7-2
ASSLRQDYEQY
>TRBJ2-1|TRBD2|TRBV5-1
ASSQRRGTNYNEQF
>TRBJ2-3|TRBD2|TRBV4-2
ASSQEGPSGGATDTQY
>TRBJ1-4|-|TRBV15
ATSRDLGRGKLF
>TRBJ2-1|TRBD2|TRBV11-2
ASSWSGGRYNEQF
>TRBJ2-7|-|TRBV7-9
ASSSLNVGYHEQY
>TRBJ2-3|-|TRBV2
ASSERDSSTDTQY
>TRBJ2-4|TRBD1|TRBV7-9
ASSLGTGGQY
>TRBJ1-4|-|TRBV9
ASSGGVSLNEKLF
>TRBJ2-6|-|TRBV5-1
ASNGGAGTLRGANVLT
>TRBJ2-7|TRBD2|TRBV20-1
SARVGERGAPGNRPYEQY
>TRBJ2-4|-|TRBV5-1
ASSLGDTLPLDIQY
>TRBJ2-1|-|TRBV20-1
SATPAGSYNEQF
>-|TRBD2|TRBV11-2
ASSPNRRGGVEQF
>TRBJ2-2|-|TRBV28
ASSLRRRERRELF
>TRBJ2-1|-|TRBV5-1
ASSLGDGYNEQF
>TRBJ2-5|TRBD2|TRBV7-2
ASSPRTSGGTRY